This T cell receptor beta chain is drawn from a study of T cell repertoires in cytomegalovirus infection. At the level of the study: CMV epitopes that were recently identified and HLA-C-restricted were used alongside well-studied HLA-B-restricted ones. Public TCR beta signatures were indicative of both CMV infection and a matching HLA type. Findings of the study overall: People with CMV and the relevant HLA were identified by cumulative public TCR beta family frequency. There were HLA-C-restricted CMV-specific TCR beta clonotypes dominating the ex vivo response.

Via MiXCR, TCRdb re-called the reads, giving one row per CDR3 protein. The sample carries 650,000 to 900,000 distinct CDR3 sequences, approximately 30% recorded once. In germline, CDR1 is SGHVS, CDR2 FNYEAQ. The CDR3 has 13 amino acids. The V end was cut by 1 base, the J end by 6 bases, with 6 bases between. As concerns this clonotype: Its antigen remains unidentified.

The starting material was cultured CD8+ T cells from PBMCs, obtained from culture after CMV antigen stimulation. This chain uses TRBV7-6 with TRBJ2-2, with no clear D. The receptor was derived from a human donor in good health (CMV status not recorded). Some clones in this sample may be carry-over from other donors' samples. CDR3: CASSLDSPGELFF. In nucleotides, the CDR3 is TGTGCCAGCAGCTTAGACAGCCCCGGGGAGCTGTTTTTT.